The 30 T cell receptor beta chains below were found in one sample sequenced in a study of blood T cell repertoires in COVID-19. Measured with immunoSEQ multiplex PCR; TCRdb has only the in-frame clones, and not every one. The sample consists of 210,000 or so clones, about 84% of them appearing once. Sequencing was done on a sample of PBMCs or T cells enriched from blood (not recorded which). The source is a man aged 25-45 years with acute COVID-19.

The chain carries TRBV6-5 and TRBJ2-5, with D tentatively TRBD2 (5 bases). The CDR3 is 15 amino acids. Trimming took 0 bases from V and 4 from J, leaving 12 bases between them. CDR1 and CDR2 (germline): MNHEY, SVGAGI. CDR3 region: CASSYSGGLGETQYF. DNA for the CDR3: TGTGCCAGCAGTTACTCGGGCGGGTTAGGAGAGACCCAGTACTTC.

For the CDR3, the DNA is TGTGCCAGCAGCGTAGGGGGGGGGTCCCACGAGCAGTACTTC. Its translation: CASSVGGGSHEQYF. The chain carries TRBV9 and TRBJ2-7; 7 bases are shared with TRBD2. Trimming cost V 0 bases and J 5 bases; bases outside gene matches: 5. This CDR3 comprises 14 residues. Germline CDR1 is SGDLS and CDR2 is YYNGEE.

As for this clone: The sample holds other DNA sequences that translate to the same CDR3. V usage is TRBV7-9 and J usage is TRBJ2-7, with D tentatively TRBD1 (5 bases). Looked up from germline, CDR1 is SEHNR and CDR2 is FQNEAQ (reference sequence). V dropped 5 bases and J dropped 3 bases, with 8 bases sitting between them. The CDR3 consists of 12 residues. CDR3 DNA: TGTGCCAGCAGCCTGACAGACTACGAGCAGTACTTC. Translated, it gives CASSLTDYEQYF.

This sequence joins TRBV10-3 and TRBJ1-2; 8 bases align to TRBD1. CDR1 ENHRY and CDR2 SYGVKD come from the germline V gene. The CDR3 totals 15 residues. V lost 6 bases and J lost 0; bases outside the gene matches: 6. CDR3 coding DNA: TGTGCCATCAGCGAAATGGACAGGGCTAACTATGGCTACACCTTC. This translates into CAISEMDRANYGYTF.

The chain recombines TRBV6-5 with TRBJ2-3; 10 bases line up with TRBD2. With 5 bases clipped from V and 2 bases from J, the junction kept 4 bases outside the gene matches. Germline V gene lookup returns CDR1 MNHEY and CDR2 SVGAGI. CDR3 length: 15 residues. DNA of the CDR3: TGTGCCAGCAGTCAACTAGCGGGGAACACAGATACGCAGTATTTT. It specifies CASSQLAGNTDTQYF.

This clone was seen a few times. This sequence joins TRBV4-1 and TRBJ1-1; D is unresolved. Germline values: CDR1 MGHRA, CDR2 YSYEKL. Trimming cost V 4 bases and J 1 base, with 7 bases left between them. This CDR3 region has 13 residues. The CDR3 loop reads CASSRGANTEAFF. Written as DNA, the CDR3 is TGCGCCAGCAGCCGTGGAGCGAACACTGAAGCTTTCTTT.

The CDR3 DNA follows: TGTGCCAGCAGTTATCTCGGGCGGGGTCAGACAGATACGCAGTATTTT. This gives the protein CASSYLGRGQTDTQYF. The rearrangement joins TRBV6-5 to TRBJ2-3, with a weak D call TRBD2 (6 bases). V lost 3 bases, J lost 3 bases, and 16 bases lay in between. CDR1 MNHEY and CDR2 SVGAGI come from the germline V gene. CDR3 length equals 16 residues.

The chain links TRBV27 to TRBJ1-1; no firm D call. The germline V gene encodes CDR1 MNHEY and CDR2 SMNVEV (reference sequence). CDR3 length equals 13 residues. The V end was cut by 3 bases, the J end by 5 bases, with 10 bases between. The CDR3 sequence: CASSFQGGTEAFF. The CDR3 bases are TGTGCCAGCAGTTTTCAAGGAGGGACTGAAGCTTTCTTT.

The V gene is TRBV9, the J gene TRBJ2-2, with 8 bases lining up with TRBD1. Trimming cost V 3 bases and J 1 base; bases outside gene matches: 8. This CDR3 contains 17 residues. Germline-derived CDR1 and CDR2 are SGDLS and YYNGEE. CDR3 loop: CASSARTDRGNTGELFF. The CDR3 nucleotides read TGTGCCAGCAGCGCCAGGACTGACAGGGGGAACACCGGGGAGCTGTTTTTT.

This rearrangement joins TRBV12-3 or TRBV12-4 to TRBJ1-2; D remains unclear. The CDR3 extends over 12 amino acids. V was trimmed by 4 bases and J by 8 bases, leaving 11 bases between them. The CDR3 nucleotides read TGTGCCAGCAGTTCCTCGACAACCGGCTACACCTTC. Encoded protein: CASSSSTTGYTF.

The chain uses TRBV5-6 and TRBJ1-2; a weak D match, TRBD1 (5 bases). Looked up from germline, CDR1 is SGHDT and CDR2 is YYEEEE. The CDR3 is 15 residues long. V lost 0 bases and J lost 4, with 13 bases in between. This chain's CDR3 is CASSLGLITGYGYTF. CDR3 nucleotides: TGTGCCAGCAGCTTGGGACTTATCACAGGCTATGGCTACACCTTC.

The CDR3 reads CASSQAGTGGVKNEKLFF. In nucleotides, the CDR3 is TGTGCCAGCAGCCAGGCCGGGACAGGGGGCGTAAAGAATGAAAAACTGTTTTTT. The rearrangement links TRBV7-9 to TRBJ1-4, with 12 bases that match TRBD1. This CDR3 spans 18 amino acids. Germline V CDR1 and CDR2: SEHNR, FQNEAQ (reference sequence). J lost 5 bases, V lost 5 bases, and 12 bases had no gene match.

This clone was found once. The chain links TRBV4-1 to TRBJ1-4; TRBD1 aligns across 12 bases. Germline-derived CDR1 and CDR2 are MGHRA and YSYEKL. The V gene end was trimmed by 4 bases and the J gene end by 4 bases; junction bases not matched to a gene: 4. The CDR3 consists of 16 residues. DNA of the CDR3: TGCGCCAGCAGCCGGGGACAGGGGGCGAATAATGAAAAACTGTTTTTT. Its protein is CASSRGQGANNEKLFF.

V usage is TRBV7-6 and J usage is TRBJ2-7; a possible D gene is TRBD2 (6 bases). CDR3 length: 16 amino acids. Trimming pared 1 base from V and 7 bases from J, leaving 20 bases between. Per the germline V gene, CDR1 is SGHVS and CDR2 is FNYEAQ. In DNA form, the CDR3 reads TGTGCCAGCAGCTTAGGAGGCCAGGGAGGAGCGGGTGAGCAGTACTTC. Translating gives CASSLGGQGGAGEQYF. Using reference TRBV7-6 and TRBJ2-7 for the parts outside the CDR3, the full variable domain is GAGVSQSPRYKVTKRGQDVALRCDPISGHVSLYWYRQALGQGPEFLTYFNYEAQQDKSGLPNDRFSAERPEGSISTLTIQRTEQRDSAMYRCASSLGGQGGAGEQYFGPGTRLTVT.

This chain links TRBV28 with TRBJ1-5; TRBD1 agrees at 9 bases. Looked up from germline, CDR1 is MDHEN and CDR2 is SYDVKM. With 1 base clipped from V and 6 bases from J, the junction kept 7 bases outside the gene matches. The CDR3 covers 16 residues. The CDR3 coding sequence is TGTGCCAGCAGTTTATTGGGACAGGGAGGTGGTCAGCCCCAGCATTTT. Translated, it gives CASSLLGQGGGQPQHF. The full variable domain, with the rest looked up from reference TRBV28 and TRBJ1-5, is DVKVTQSSRYLVKRTGEKVFLECVQDMDHENMFWYRQDPGLGLRLIYFSYDVKMKEKGDIPEGYSVSREKKERFSLILESASTNQTSMYLCASSLLGQGGGQPQHFGDGTRLSIL.

The J gene is TRBJ2-3, the V gene TRBV25-1, with D possibly being TRBD2 (5 bases). The germline V and J ends were trimmed by 7 bases and 5 bases, with 7 bases remaining between them. Germline CDR1 MGHDK, CDR2 SYGVNS. The CDR3 contains 11 residues. In DNA form, the CDR3 reads TGTGCCAGCAAACGGGGAGATACGCAGTATTTT. Residues: CASKRGDTQYF.

This clone was recorded at least ten times. The J gene is TRBJ1-4, the V gene TRBV27; tentative D call: TRBD1 (6 bases). The V end lost 8 bases, the J end lost 3 bases, and 13 bases lay between the germline ends. Germline CDR1 and CDR2: MNHEY and SMNVEV (reference sequence). The CDR3 covers 14 residues. CDR3 DNA sequence: TGTGCCAGCGAGGGGGGGAGGGCTAATGAAAAACTGTTTTTT. It specifies CASEGGRANEKLFF.

This rearrangement joins TRBV6-4 to TRBJ2-3; 7 bases fit TRBD2. V dropped 3 bases and J dropped 1; count of bases not matched to a gene: 4. This CDR3 has 15 amino acids. The V gene's germline CDR1 is MRHNA and CDR2 SNTAGT. CDR3 amino acids: CASSETRGGTDTQYF. CDR3 sequence (DNA): TGTGCCAGCAGTGAAACCCGGGGGGGCACAGATACGCAGTATTTT.

This clone was seen only once. This chain joins TRBV19 and TRBJ2-6; D not resolved. There are 14 residues in the CDR3. Between the trimmed V and J ends, which lost 6 bases and 0 bases, there was a span of 6 bases. CDR1 is LNHDA, CDR2 SQIVND, per germline (reference sequence). The CDR3 coding sequence is TGTGCCAGTAGGGCAAACTCTGGGGCCAACGTCCTGACTTTC. Residues: CASRANSGANVLTF.

This rearrangement joins TRBV11-2 to TRBJ2-5, with TRBD2 as a possible D gene (5 bases). The CDR3 spans 14 residues. The V gene's germline CDR1 is SGHAT and CDR2 FQNNGV. The germline V and J ends were trimmed by 5 bases and 5 bases, with 15 bases remaining between them. CDR3: CASSLSTGGETQYF. The CDR3 DNA reads TGTGCCAGCAGCCTTAGTACCGGCGGGGAGACCCAGTACTTC.

The chain uses TRBV6-5 and TRBJ2-1; D possibly corresponds to TRBD2 (6 bases). V lost 3 bases to trimming and J lost 9 bases, with 18 bases between them. CDR3 length: 15 amino acids. The germline V gene encodes CDR1 MNHEY and CDR2 SVGAGI. CDR3 DNA: TGTGCCAGCAGTTATACTAGGGGCGGGATGCGTGAGCAGTTCTTC. Protein sequence: CASSYTRGGMREQFF.

The V and J genes are TRBV6-5 and TRBJ1-2, with D unresolved. CDR3 length: 15 residues. V shed 5 bases and J shed 3 bases, with 16 bases lying between them. Germline V CDR1 and CDR2: MNHEY, SVGAGI. CDR3 residues: CASSRVRGADYGYTF. In nucleotides, the CDR3 is TGTGCCAGCAGTCGGGTGAGAGGAGCCGACTATGGCTACACCTTC.

J is TRBJ1-2 and V is TRBV6-6; 11 bases are a match to TRBD1. From germline, CDR1 is MNHNY and CDR2 SVGAGI (reference sequence). The CDR3 has 14 amino acids. V lost 10 bases, J lost 4 bases, and 8 bases stayed unmatched. CDR3 sequence reads: CATGQGAVGYGYTF. Here the CDR3 DNA reads TGTGCCACCGGACAGGGGGCAGTAGGCTATGGCTACACCTTC.

This clone was detected a few times. V is TRBV5-1 and J is TRBJ2-7; D possibly corresponds to TRBD2 (6 bases). The CDR3 totals 14 residues. The V end lost 0 bases, the J end lost 6 bases, and 13 bases lay between the germline ends. Germline-derived CDR1 and CDR2 are SGHRS and YFSETQ. In DNA, the CDR3 is TGCGCCAGCAGCTTGGATGGGGGAGCGGGCGAGCAGTACTTC. Translation: CASSLDGGAGEQYF.

V gene TRBV27 combines with J gene TRBJ2-7; 12 bases match TRBD1. Germline CDR1 and CDR2: MNHEY and SMNVEV (reference sequence). This CDR3 is built from 20 residues. With 3 bases clipped from V and 4 bases from J, the junction kept 19 bases outside the gene matches. The CDR3 nucleotides read TGTGCCAGCAGTTTCTGGACCGGGACAGGGGGCTCACCGATGCCTTACGAGCAGTACTTC. This encodes CASSFWTGTGGSPMPYEQYF.

V usage is TRBV7-9 and J usage is TRBJ1-2; D may be TRBD1 (5 bases). V lost 7 bases and J 0 bases, leaving 9 bases between the germline ends. Germline V lookup: CDR1 SEHNR, CDR2 FQNEAQ (reference sequence). This CDR3 is built from 13 residues. The CDR3 region is CASTLTANYGYTF. The CDR3 DNA reads TGTGCCAGCACCTTGACAGCTAACTATGGCTACACCTTC.

This clone was seen a handful of times. The rearrangement joins TRBV6-5 to TRBJ2-1; TRBD2 matches at 9 bases. Trimming at V came to 5 bases and at J to 6 bases, leaving 8 bases not matched to a gene. Germline CDR1 MNHEY, CDR2 SVGAGI. The CDR3 is made up of 15 amino acids. CDR3 bases: TGTGCCAGCAGTCCTCGACTAGCGGCCGGCAATGAGCAGTTCTTC. It translates to CASSPRLAAGNEQFF.

The chain is built from TRBV15 and TRBJ2-1; tentatively, D is TRBD1 (6 bases). Trimming stripped 1 base from V and 0 bases from J, with 13 bases between. CDR1 LNHNV and CDR2 YYDKDF come from the germline V gene (reference sequence). This CDR3 comprises 17 residues. CDR3 bases: TGTGCCACCAGCAGAGTAAGGGGGTCGAGCTCCTACAATGAGCAGTTCTTC. It encodes CATSRVRGSSSYNEQFF.

This clone was detected only a few times. The chain carries TRBV2 and TRBJ1-2; D gene unclear. This CDR3 has 15 amino acids. The germline V and J ends were trimmed by 0 bases and 7 bases, with 15 bases remaining between them. CDR1 and CDR2 from the germline V gene are SNHLY and FYNNEI. The chain's CDR3 is CASSEARAAPGGYTF. In DNA form, the CDR3 reads TGTGCCAGCAGTGAAGCCAGAGCCGCGCCGGGTGGCTACACCTTC.

The gene calls are TRBV7-9 and TRBJ1-4, with a weak D call TRBD1 (6 bases). V lost 5 bases and J 4 bases, leaving 14 bases between the germline ends. Germline assignment: CDR1 SEHNR and CDR2 FQNEAQ (reference sequence). This CDR3 region has 15 residues. CDR3 region: CASSPEGGGNEKLFF. DNA of the CDR3: TGTGCCAGCAGCCCCGAAGGGGGGGGTAATGAAAAACTGTTTTTT. The entire variable domain, with the rest obtained from reference TRBV7-9 and TRBJ1-4, is as follows: DTGVSQNPRHKITKRGQNVTFRCDPISEHNRLYWYRQTLGQGPEFLTYFQNEAQLEKSRLLSDRFSAERPKGSFSTLEIQRTEQGDSAMYLCASSPEGGGNEKLFFGSGTQLSVL.